A single TCR beta chain is shown here with its context. Its specific antigen is unknown. The input lacks base qualities; no much larger clone sits a single base away. The sample originates from a study of OX40 agonist ivuxolimab in advanced cancers. General notes on the study: Ivuxolimab, which targeted the costimulatory receptor OX40 (CD134), was an agonistic, fully human IgG2 monoclonal antibody. Intravenous ivuxolimab was administered to patients every 2 weeks at six dose levels: 0.01, 0.1, 0.3, 1.5, 3 and 10 mg/kg. Of the approximately 50 dose-escalation patients, hepatocellular carcinoma was present in approximately 20, melanoma in about 15, renal cell carcinoma in 9 and head and neck cancer in 9. In the dose-escalation cohort, 70% to 85% of patients were male, and the mean age was approximately 60 years, with a range of roughly 20 to 79. Patients were allowed to have had prior anti-PD-1, anti-PD-L1 or anti-CTLA-4 therapy, and approximately 40% of the dose-escalation patients had been treated with checkpoint inhibitors. Partial responses occurred in three dose-escalation patients, of whom one had hepatocellular carcinoma and two had cutaneous melanoma. The purpose of peripheral TCRbeta sequencing was to test whether ivuxolimab changed TCR sequence diversity and led to clonal T-cell expansion. The paper reports the monotherapy dose-escalation portion (N = 52 patients) of the phase I ivuxolimab trial.

Patients with a history of autoimmune disease or receiving systemic immunosuppression were excluded from the trial. Peripheral blood for TCR sequencing was collected from all dose cohorts at baseline, on cycle 4 day 1, and on cycle 7 day 1. Samples were obtained from an open-label, multicenter, first-in-human phase I dose-escalation trial of ivuxolimab. Adults with locally advanced or metastatic melanoma, renal cell carcinoma, hepatocellular carcinoma or head and neck squamous cell carcinoma were enrolled in the trial. Before TCR sequencing, CD4+ T cells and CD8+ T cells from peripheral blood were sorted into separate populations. Genomic DNA was isolated from the sorted cells so that the TCRbeta CDR3 region could be sequenced. The immunoSEQ Assay was used for sequencing of TCRbeta CDR3 regions. As stored in TCRdb, this immuneACCESS dataset retains in-frame rearrangements with V and J assigned. A fraction of the clones does not appear; measured against another copy, unresolved V genes explain less than half of the discrepancy, and the remainder lacks a known reason. For this sample there are approximately 70,000 clones; roughly 83% appear just once. Approximately 1.5% of the sample rests with the top ten.

Summary of the overall study and its limitations: In the 0.1-3.0 mg/kg groups, partial responders had among the lowest normalized peripheral clonal expansion, particularly in CD8+ T cells. After ivuxolimab, more expanded clones were found on average in CD8+ T cells than in CD4+ T cells. Low levels of normalized T-cell clonal expansion were also shown by some nonresponding patients. The antigen specificity of the peripheral T cells that underwent clonal expansion was not determined. At doses of 0.1 to 3.0 mg/kg, clonal expansion of both CD4+ and CD8+ T cells in blood was seen between baseline and week 6.

V trim: 1 base; J trim: 6 bases; unmatched bases: 4. Counted from cysteine to phenylalanine, this CDR3 has 15 amino acids. Only the CDR3 portion is preserved as DNA: 45 bases, with reading frame beginning at the first base. CDR1 and CDR2 were assigned from the germline V gene as SGHAT and FQNNGV. This receptor was taken from an adult with an advanced solid tumor such as melanoma, head and neck, liver or kidney cancer. The rearrangement combines TRBV11-2 with TRBJ2-5; 11 of the junction bases match TRBD2. The sequencing used CD4+ or CD8+ T cells sorted from blood, collected in a trial of the OX40 agonist ivuxolimab. The nucleotide sequence reads as follows: TGTGCCAGCAGCTTAGTAACTAGCGGGGGAAAGACCCAGTACTTC. This codes for CASSLVTSGGKTQYF.